Below, 18 T cell receptor beta chains from the same sample are listed, as sequenced in a study of blood T cell repertoires in COVID-19. Measured with immunoSEQ multiplex PCR; TCRdb has only the in-frame clones, and not every one. The table lists some 140,000 clones, around 80% of them singletons. The sample comprised peripheral blood. These receptors all stem from a man aged 55 to 69 with acute or convalescent COVID-19.

As concerns this clone: The identical CDR3 is also encoded by other nucleotide sequences in the sample. The chain employs TRBV3-1 (or the pseudogene TRBV3-2) and TRBJ1-1; 7 bases match TRBD1. In germline, CDR1 is LGHDT, CDR2 YNNKEL (reference sequence). The CDR3 covers 11 residues. V trimming: 3 bases; J trimming: 8 bases; junction bases outside the gene matches: 0. The CDR3 loop reads CASSQDREAFF. CDR3 coding DNA: TGTGCCAGCAGCCAGGACAGGGAAGCTTTCTTT.

V usage is TRBV7-2 and J usage is TRBJ2-3; no clear D. V dropped 4 bases and J dropped 2 bases, with 10 bases sitting between them. The germline gives CDR1 SGHTA, CDR2 FQGNSA. There are 14 residues in the CDR3. The CDR3 DNA reads TGTGCCAGCAGCTACGCGGCCCACACAGATACGCAGTATTTT. It is translated as CASSYAAHTDTQYF.

This clone was counted once. This chain joins TRBV3-1 (or the pseudogene TRBV3-2) and TRBJ2-7; D not certain. Trimming stripped 2 bases from V and 2 bases from J, with 16 bases between. CDR1 is LGHDT and CDR2 is YNNKEL in the germline V gene (reference sequence). CDR3 size: 16 residues. CDR3 in DNA: TGTGCCAGCAGCCAACGGGTAGGCGGCCGAACCTACGAGCAGTACTTC. As protein: CASSQRVGGRTYEQYF.

The chain has TRBV12-3 or TRBV12-4 and TRBJ1-5; weak D call: TRBD1 (5 bases). V was trimmed by 6 bases and J by 7 bases, leaving 13 bases between them. There are 13 residues in the CDR3. The CDR3 sequence: CASRVGGEQPQHF. CDR3 nucleotide sequence: TGTGCCAGCAGGGTCGGGGGAGAACAGCCCCAGCATTTT.

This clone was counted once. V is TRBV5-1 and J is TRBJ2-7, with a tentative D call TRBD2 (7 bases). The CDR3 contains 14 residues. V lost 2 bases and J lost 5, with 14 bases in between. CDR1 is SGHRS and CDR2 is YFSETQ in the germline V gene. The CDR3 spells CASSFGGQGNEQYF. In nucleotides, the CDR3 is TGCGCCAGCAGCTTCGGGGGGCAAGGGAACGAGCAGTACTTC.

V and J are TRBV5-1 and TRBJ1-3; TRBD1 is a possible D gene (6 bases). The CDR3 is 16 residues long. V lost 4 bases, J lost 0 bases, and 14 bases lay in between. Per the germline V gene, CDR1 is SGHRS and CDR2 is YFSETQ. The CDR3, as DNA: TGCGCCAGCAGCCTAACAGGGACCAACTCTGGAAACACCATATATTTT. Residues: CASSLTGTNSGNTIYF.

This sequence joins TRBV5-1 and TRBJ1-4; 12 bases line up with TRBD1. Trimming cost V 0 bases and J 0 bases; bases outside gene matches: 3. There are 18 residues in the CDR3. CDR1 and CDR2 from the germline V gene are SGHRS and YFSETQ. The CDR3 loop reads CASSLGDRGLSTNEKLFF. The CDR3, as DNA: TGCGCCAGCAGCTTGGGGGACAGGGGGCTTTCAACTAATGAAAAACTGTTTTTT. Full variable domain (outside the CDR3, taken from reference TRBV5-1 and TRBJ1-4): KAGVTQTPRYLIKTRGQQVTLSCSPISGHRSVSWYQQTPGQGLQFLFEYFSETQRNKGNFPGRFSGRQFSNSRSEMNVSTLELGDSALYLCASSLGDRGLSTNEKLFFGSGTQLSVL.

Regarding this clone: This sample includes further DNA sequences coding for the same CDR3. This sequence joins TRBV7-8 and TRBJ1-3; no definite D call. Per germline, CDR1 SGHVS and CDR2 FQNEAQ. V was clipped by 5 bases and J by 1 base, with 9 bases between them. The CDR3 spans 14 residues. Written as DNA, the CDR3 is TGTGCCAGCAGCCCCGGAGGGTCTGGAAACACCATATATTTT. This codes for CASSPGGSGNTIYF.

The rearrangement joins TRBV28 to TRBJ1-2; tentatively, D is TRBD1 (5 bases). Trimming stripped 6 bases from V and 4 bases from J, with 15 bases between. This CDR3 is 14 amino acids long. From germline, CDR1 is MDHEN and CDR2 SYDVKM. This chain's CDR3 is CASSLFRVSYGYTF. The CDR3 region has the DNA TGTGCCAGCAGCCTGTTCAGGGTTAGCTATGGCTACACCTTC.

The chain uses TRBV5-1 and TRBJ2-6; 9 bases map to TRBD1. Germline trimming cut 5 bases from V and 2 bases from J; bases unmatched to any gene: 5. The CDR3 consists of 16 residues. Germline CDR1 reads SGHRS; CDR2 reads YFSETQ. The CDR3 sequence is CASRRQGDTGANVLTF. DNA for the CDR3: TGCGCCAGCAGGCGACAGGGGGATACTGGGGCCAACGTCCTGACTTTC.

The V gene is TRBV6-2 or TRBV6-3, the J gene TRBJ1-5; 7 nucleotides agree with TRBD1. CDR1 and CDR2 (germline): MNHEY, SVGEGT. CDR3 size: 15 residues. Trimming cost V 2 bases and J 4 bases; bases outside gene matches: 5. CDR3 sequence (DNA): TGTGCCAGCAGTTACGTGTCAGGGGGTAATCAGCCCCAGCATTTT. Translation gives CASSYVSGGNQPQHF.

As DNA, the CDR3 is TGTGCCAGTAGTTTACAGGGGGTAGCCAATTCACCCCTCCACTTT. This sequence encodes CASSLQGVANSPLHF. V and J are TRBV19 and TRBJ1-6; the match to TRBD1 covers 8 bases. The germline CDR1 and CDR2 sequences are LNHDA and SQIVND (reference sequence). This CDR3 is 15 amino acids long. J was trimmed by 7 bases and V by 5 bases; bases with no gene match: 7.

J is TRBJ1-4 and V is TRBV28; TRBD1 aligns across 8 bases. V shed 5 bases, J shed 6 bases, and the junction held 8 bases outside the gene matches. The CDR3 runs 15 residues. The germline V gene has CDR1 MDHEN and CDR2 SYDVKM. The CDR3 sequence is CASSIRTGIHEKLFF. CDR3 in DNA: TGTGCCAGCAGTATTAGGACAGGGATACATGAAAAACTGTTTTTT.

The chain uses TRBV6-5 and TRBJ2-6, with D unresolved. This CDR3 region has 13 residues. Germline CDR1 and CDR2: MNHEY and SVGAGI. Trimming took off 5 bases at V and 4 bases at J, with 6 bases between the two ends. CDR3 residues: CASSPVGANVLTF. The CDR3 nucleotides are TGTGCCAGCAGTCCGGTCGGGGCCAACGTCCTGACTTTC.

This clone was found a few times. The J gene is TRBJ1-2, the V gene TRBV2, with unresolved D. The V and J ends lost 2 bases and 6 bases respectively, with 10 bases between them. The CDR3 is 13 residues long. CDR1 is SNHLY and CDR2 is FYNNEI in the germline V gene. The CDR3 sequence is CASSESPGHGYTF. The CDR3 DNA is TGTGCCAGCAGTGAAAGCCCAGGCCATGGCTACACCTTC.

The chain uses TRBV28 and TRBJ1-2; a possible D gene is TRBD1 (5 bases). The CDR3 is 12 residues long. Germline V lookup: CDR1 MDHEN, CDR2 SYDVKM. Trimming removed 6 bases at V and 4 bases at J, with 9 bases between. CDR3 in amino acids: CASSQGGYGYTF. The CDR3 region has the DNA TGTGCCAGCAGCCAGGGCGGCTATGGCTACACCTTC.

Only a few counts were recorded for this clone. The rearrangement uses TRBV29-1 and TRBJ2-1; TRBD2 aligns across 7 bases. Looked up from germline, CDR1 is SQVTM and CDR2 is ANQGSEA. CDR3 length: 14 amino acids. V gave up 8 bases and J gave up 4 bases; unmatched junction bases: 11. CDR3 sequence reads: CSCGVGGGYNEQFF. DNA for the CDR3: TGCAGCTGCGGGGTAGGCGGGGGATACAATGAGCAGTTCTTC.

V and J are TRBV3-1 (or the pseudogene TRBV3-2) and TRBJ2-3; D is possibly TRBD2 (5 bases). Germline loops: CDR1 LGHDT, CDR2 YNNKEL (reference sequence). Trimming pared 1 base from V and 4 bases from J, leaving 12 bases between. The CDR3 contains 15 residues. CDR3 bases: TGTGCCAGCAGCCAAGGGGGAGCCCGGGCAGATACGCAGTATTTT. Protein product: CASSQGGARADTQYF.